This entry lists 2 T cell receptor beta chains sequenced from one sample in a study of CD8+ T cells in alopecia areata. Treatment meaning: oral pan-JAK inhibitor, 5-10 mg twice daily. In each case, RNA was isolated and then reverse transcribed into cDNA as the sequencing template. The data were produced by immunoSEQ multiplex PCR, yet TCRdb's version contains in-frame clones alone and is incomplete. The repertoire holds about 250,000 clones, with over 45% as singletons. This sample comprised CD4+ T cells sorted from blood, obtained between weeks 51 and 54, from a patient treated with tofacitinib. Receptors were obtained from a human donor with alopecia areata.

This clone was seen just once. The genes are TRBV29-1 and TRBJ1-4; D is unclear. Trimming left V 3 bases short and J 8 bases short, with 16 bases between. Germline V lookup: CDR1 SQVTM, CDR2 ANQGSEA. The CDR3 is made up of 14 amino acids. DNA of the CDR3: TGCAGCGTTGAGTTACGCGGGGTAGGCGAAAAACTGTTTTTT. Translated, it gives CSVELRGVGEKLFF.

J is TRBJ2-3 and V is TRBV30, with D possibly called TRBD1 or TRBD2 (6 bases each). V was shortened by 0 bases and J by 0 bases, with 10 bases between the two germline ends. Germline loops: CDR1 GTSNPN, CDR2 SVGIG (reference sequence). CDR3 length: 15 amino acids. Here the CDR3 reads CAWSVGGTSTDTQYF. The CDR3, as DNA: TGTGCCTGGAGTGTAGGGGGGACTAGCACAGATACGCAGTATTTT.